The next 26 T cell receptor beta chains were all read from a single sample in a study of cytomegalovirus exposure and HLA in healthy donors. With 60 Vbeta and 13 Jbeta primers, the PCR was carried out. The method was immunoSEQ multiplex PCR; TCRdb's version includes in-frame clones alone and lacks a portion of them. The data contain roughly 250,000 clones, under 90% of them singletons. The sequenced sample was PBMCs. The receptor source for this set is a girl under 10 years old in good health and CMV-seronegative.

This sequence joins TRBV2 and TRBJ2-5, with D possibly being TRBD1 (6 bases). This CDR3 has 16 residues. Germline CDR1 is SNHLY and CDR2 is FYNNEI. Between the trimmed V and J ends, which lost 9 bases and 4 bases, there was a span of 24 bases. CDR3 DNA: TGTGCCAGTCCTACAGGGCCCGGATGGAATCGAGAGACCCAGTACTTC. It yields the protein CASPTGPGWNRETQYF.

The chain uses TRBV29-1 and TRBJ1-2, with TRBD1 matching over 7 bases. The junction had 7 bases not matched to a gene; V was cut back by 5 bases and J by 4 bases. Germline V lookup: CDR1 SQVTM, CDR2 ANQGSEA. The CDR3 sequence is 13 residues long. The CDR3 reads CSVYRGRSYGYTF. In DNA, the CDR3 is TGCAGCGTTTACAGGGGAAGAAGCTATGGCTACACCTTC.

V and J are TRBV6-5 and TRBJ2-3; possible D gene TRBD2, 5 bases. Trimming stripped 5 bases from V and 0 bases from J, with 9 bases between. The V gene's germline CDR1 is MNHEY and CDR2 SVGAGI. The CDR3 length is 14 residues. This CDR3 reads CASSQLGSTDTQYF. Here the CDR3 DNA reads TGTGCCAGCAGTCAACTAGGGAGCACAGATACGCAGTATTTT.

The chain carries TRBV6-4 and TRBJ2-7; 11 bases align to TRBD1. Germline loops: CDR1 MRHNA, CDR2 SNTAGT. Unmatched junction bases numbered 5, after V lost 1 base and J lost 3 bases. CDR3 length equals 16 residues. CDR3 in DNA: TGTGCCAGCAGTGACTTAACCGGGACAGGGGGCTACGAGCAGTACTTC. This gives the protein CASSDLTGTGGYEQYF.

This chain links TRBV28 with TRBJ2-2; D is possibly TRBD1 (6 bases). CDR1 MDHEN and CDR2 SYDVKM come from the germline V gene. The CDR3 length is 16 residues. Trimming shortened V by 4 bases and J by 0 bases, and 12 bases separated the two germline ends. CDR3 nucleotides: TGTGCCAGCAGTTCGCCGGGACACCCGAACACCGGGGAGCTGTTTTTT. It codes for CASSSPGHPNTGELFF.

V usage is TRBV6-5 and J usage is TRBJ1-2; no clear D gene. Germline V CDR1 and CDR2: MNHEY, SVGAGI. Between the trimmed V and J ends, which lost 0 bases and 2 bases, there was a span of 10 bases. The CDR3 has 15 amino acids. The CDR3 DNA is TGTGCCAGCAGTTACTCGATTCAGGCGAACTATGGCTACACCTTC. This gives the protein CASSYSIQANYGYTF.

This clone was observed a few times. The chain carries TRBV7-9 and TRBJ1-4; TRBD1 is a possible D gene (6 bases). V lost 4 bases and J 4 bases, leaving 13 bases between the germline ends. Germline CDR1 and CDR2: SEHNR and FQNEAQ (reference sequence). CDR3 length: 15 residues. The CDR3 DNA sequence: TGTGCCAGCAGCTCACAGGGACACAATAATGAAAAACTGTTTTTT. This gives the protein CASSSQGHNNEKLFF.

Concerning this clone itself: The sample contains more than one DNA sequence encoding this CDR3. The chain couples TRBV6-7 to TRBJ2-7; 9 nucleotides line up with TRBD2. TRBV6-7 is labeled an ORF, and its function is uncertain. The CDR3 runs 13 residues. Losses at the gene ends were 2 bases for V and 7 bases for J; bases not matched to a gene: 3. CDR3 sequence (DNA): TGTGCCAGCAGTTACACGGGACTAGCTGAGCAGTACTTC. Protein sequence: CASSYTGLAEQYF.

V usage is TRBV6-1 and J usage is TRBJ2-1; perhaps TRBD2 as D (5 bases). CDR1 and CDR2 (germline): MNHNS, SASEGT. The CDR3 sequence is 14 residues long. Trimming took off 1 base at V and 6 bases at J, with 10 bases between the two ends. The CDR3: CASSEGSGINEQFF. CDR3 nucleotide sequence: TGTGCCAGCAGTGAAGGGTCGGGGATCAATGAGCAGTTCTTC.

This clone was observed a few times. CDR3 protein: CAIGGSDTQYF. The CDR3 DNA reads TGTGCCATCGGCGGGAGCGATACGCAGTATTTT. The chain joins TRBV10-3 to TRBJ2-3; 7 bases align to TRBD2. Germline V gene data show CDR1 as ENHRY and CDR2 as SYGVKD. The CDR3 contains 11 residues. Germline trimming cut 8 bases from V and 6 bases from J; bases unmatched to any gene: 2.

The gene calls are TRBV7-9 and TRBJ1-2; D ambiguous. V was shortened by 4 bases and J by 4 bases, with 13 bases between the two germline ends. CDR1 and CDR2 (germline): SEHNR, FQNEAQ (reference sequence). This CDR3 region has 14 residues. CDR3 in DNA: TGTGCCAGCAGCTCATCGCGGGTCCTCTATGGCTACACCTTC. Protein product: CASSSSRVLYGYTF. Full variable domain (outside the CDR3, taken from reference TRBV7-9 and TRBJ1-2): DTGVSQNPRHKITKRGQNVTFRCDPISEHNRLYWYRQTLGQGPEFLTYFQNEAQLEKSRLLSDRFSAERPKGSFSTLEIQRTEQGDSAMYLCASSSSRVLYGYTFGSGTRLTVV.

The rearrangement links TRBV28 to TRBJ1-5; 8 bases are shared with TRBD1. With V trimmed by 5 bases and J by 2 bases, 5 bases remained unmatched. The CDR3 has 15 residues. CDR1 and CDR2 (germline): MDHEN, SYDVKM. The CDR3 loop is CASSPEDRGNQPQHF. The CDR3 DNA is TGTGCCAGCAGTCCAGAGGACAGGGGCAATCAGCCCCAGCATTTT.

The chain is built from TRBV10-3 and TRBJ2-7, with 10 bases that match TRBD1. CDR1 and CDR2 (germline): ENHRY, SYGVKD. The CDR3 has 15 residues. The V gene end was trimmed by 4 bases and the J gene end by 1 base; junction bases not matched to a gene: 4. The DNA for the CDR3 is TGTGCCATCAGTGGGGGGACAGGGGCGTCCTACGAGCAGTACTTC. Amino acid sequence: CAISGGTGASYEQYF.

The rearrangement joins TRBV7-2 to TRBJ2-1, with TRBD2 matching 8 bases. In germline, CDR1 is SGHTA, CDR2 FQGNSA. The CDR3 spans 15 residues. J lost 11 bases, V lost 2 bases, and 11 bases had no gene match. The CDR3 loop is CASSLSSWTSRQQFF. DNA for the CDR3: TGTGCCAGCAGCTTAAGCTCTTGGACTAGCAGGCAGCAGTTCTTC. Full variable domain (remainder filled in from reference TRBV7-2 and TRBJ2-1): GAGVSQSPSNKVTEKGKDVELRCDPISGHTALYWYRQSLGQGLEFLIYFQGNSAPDKSGLPSDRFSAERTGGSVSTLTIQRTQQEDSAVYLCASSLSSWTSRQQFFGPGTRLTVL.

This chain connects TRBV7-2 to TRBJ1-2; D perhaps matches TRBD1 (5 bases). V dropped 0 bases and J dropped 2 bases, with 7 bases sitting between them. This CDR3 contains 14 residues. Germline V gene sequence: CDR1 SGHTA, CDR2 FQGNSA. CDR3 sequence (DNA): TGTGCCAGCAGCTTAGCGGGGCAGAACTATGGCTACACCTTC. Its translation: CASSLAGQNYGYTF.

This chain connects TRBV9 to TRBJ2-1; the match to TRBD2 covers 10 bases. The trim removed 0 bases at V and 6 bases at J, leaving 18 bases unmatched. The CDR3 runs to 20 residues. Germline V gene data show CDR1 as SGDLS and CDR2 as YYNGEE. CDR3 bases: TGTGCCAGCAGCGTAGGGCCTTCGGGTTTTGTGGCTAGCGGGAGCAATGAGCAGTTCTTC. Amino acids: CASSVGPSGFVASGSNEQFF.

As for this clone: At one of its ends the junction is not consistent with the germline gene, which may arise from a read error. This sequence joins TRBV5-6 and TRBJ2-1; TRBD2 matches 10 bases. The CDR3 has 15 amino acids. Germline loops: CDR1 SGHDT, CDR2 YYEEEE. CDR3 DNA: TGTGCCAGCAGCTTGGCGGCGGCTAGCGGGAGCCCCTGGGTCTTC. This sequence encodes CASSLAAASGSPWVF.

This clone has a handful of counts. This chain connects TRBV10-3 to TRBJ1-2; perhaps TRBD1 as D (6 bases). Trimming cost V 5 bases and J 6 bases, with 19 bases left between them. Germline V gene sequence: CDR1 ENHRY, CDR2 SYGVKD. The length of the CDR3 is 15 residues. In nucleotides, the CDR3 is TGTGCCATCAGTTCGGGAGGGGGGCCCCTGGATGGCTACACCTTC. It is translated as CAISSGGGPLDGYTF.

The V and J genes are TRBV6-1 and TRBJ2-3; D is perhaps TRBD2 (6 bases). CDR1 MNHNS and CDR2 SASEGT come from the germline V gene. Trimming removed 6 bases at V and 6 bases at J, with 19 bases between. The CDR3 is made up of 15 amino acids. The CDR3, as DNA: TGTGCCAGCAGGGCACTAGAAGGGAGGCGGGATACGCAGTATTTT. It encodes CASRALEGRRDTQYF.

The genes are TRBV18 and TRBJ2-5, with 9 bases matching TRBD1. The CDR3 has 14 residues. Germline V lookup: CDR1 KGHSH, CDR2 LQKENI. Unmatched junction bases numbered 2, after V lost 2 bases and J lost 4 bases. The CDR3 loop reads CASSPTDRGETQYF. The CDR3 nucleotides read TGTGCCAGCTCACCAACGGACAGGGGAGAGACCCAGTACTTC. The variable domain in full, with the rest retrieved from reference TRBV18 and TRBJ2-5, is NAGVMQNPRHLVRRRGQEARLRCSPMKGHSHVYWYRQLPEEGLKFMVYLQKENIIDESGMPKERFSAEFPKEGPSILRIQQVVRGDSAAYFCASSPTDRGETQYFGPGTRLLVL.

This chain joins TRBV2 and TRBJ1-2, with a tentative D call TRBD1 (6 bases). CDR1 is SNHLY, CDR2 FYNNEI, per germline. The V end lost 6 bases, the J end lost 2 bases, and 13 bases lay between the germline ends. The CDR3 is 14 residues long. DNA for the CDR3: TGTGCCAGCAGGAGGACAGACCTCAACTATGGCTACACCTTC. Its protein product is CASRRTDLNYGYTF.

Of note for this clone: Relative to the germline gene, one junction end is altered; a read error may explain this. The rearrangement links TRBV7-9 to TRBJ2-5; no firm D call. Germline-derived CDR1 and CDR2 are SEHNR and FQNEAQ (reference sequence). The CDR3 spans 12 residues. CDR3: CSSSRYFETQYF. CDR3 sequence (DNA): TGTTCCAGCAGCCGCTATTTTGAGACCCAGTACTTC. The full variable domain, completed using reference TRBV7-9 and TRBJ2-5, is DTGVSQNPRHKITKRGQNVTFRCDPISEHNRLYWYRQTLGQGPEFLTYFQNEAQLEKSRLLSDRFSAERPKGSFSTLEIQRTEQGDSAMYLCSSSRYFETQYFGPGTRLLVL.

This rearrangement joins TRBV30 to TRBJ1-4; D unresolved. The CDR3 consists of 14 residues. Trimming took 2 bases from V and 8 from J, leaving 15 bases between them. CDR1 and CDR2 from the germline V gene are GTSNPN and SVGIG (reference sequence). The CDR3 region has the DNA TGTGCCTGGAGTTTACACAGCCCACGGGAAAAACTGTTTTTT. Its protein product is CAWSLHSPREKLFF.

The J gene is TRBJ2-1, the V gene TRBV5-1; the match to TRBD2 covers 11 bases. The germline V gene has CDR1 SGHRS and CDR2 YFSETQ. Trimming took 5 bases from V and 3 from J; bases not matched to a gene: 4. This CDR3 is built from 15 residues. CDR3 in DNA: TGCGCCAGCAGGGCTACTAGCGGGGGCTACAATGAGCAGTTCTTC. Translated, it gives CASRATSGGYNEQFF.

The chain combines TRBV19 with TRBJ1-1, with D possibly TRBD1 on 6 matching bases. The V end was cut by 6 bases, the J end by 5 bases, with 13 bases between. The CDR3 consists of 13 residues. CDR1 is LNHDA, CDR2 SQIVND, per germline (reference sequence). For the CDR3, the DNA is TGTGCCAGTAGCGCAGGGGTTGGTACTGAAGCTTTCTTT. It is translated as CASSAGVGTEAFF. Supplemented by reference TRBV19 and TRBJ1-1, the full variable domain reads DGGITQSPKYLFRKEGQNVTLSCEQNLNHDAMYWYRQDPGQGLRLIYYSQIVNDFQKGDIAEGYSVSREKKESFPLTVTSAQKNPTAFYLCASSAGVGTEAFFGQGTRLTVV.

The chain recombines TRBV5-4 with TRBJ2-7, with 7 bases fitting TRBD1. CDR1 SGHNT and CDR2 YYREEE come from the germline V gene (reference sequence). V shed 2 bases and J 7 bases; nucleotides not matched to a gene: 9. The CDR3 spans 14 residues. For the CDR3, the DNA is TGTGCCAGCAGCTTTCGGACAGGCTTTGGGGAGCAGTACTTC. It is translated as CASSFRTGFGEQYF.